This T cell receptor (beta chain) stems from a study of T-cell reconstitution after alpha-beta-depleted transplantation in children. As it was prepared, the TCRbeta library received unique molecular identifiers. TCRdb redid the calling of the PCR reads with MiXCR, one entry per CDR3 protein. The sample includes around 340,000 distinct CDR3 sequences, roughly 14% seen only once; the top ten take around 4%. Germline V gene sequence: CDR1 SGHTA, CDR2 FQGNSA. The CDR3 length is 16 residues. The V end lost 1 base, the J end lost 4 bases, and 13 bases lay between the germline ends. The receptor comes from a human donor who donated a stem cell graft to a child with Fanconi anemia. Material: PBMCs, obtained from the stem cell graft. This sequence joins TRBV7-2 and TRBJ2-2; a weak D match, TRBD1 (7 bases). The CDR3 coding sequence is TGTGCCAGCAGCTTAGGCCGGCAGGGGGGCACCGGGGAGCTGTTTTTT. Its protein is CASSLGRQGGTGELFF.